The 6 T cell receptor beta chains presented below share a single source sample, sequenced in a study of T-cell reconstitution after alpha-beta-depleted transplantation in children. During its preparation, the TCRbeta library received unique molecular identifiers. TCRdb processed the PCR reads anew with MiXCR; each CDR3 protein has one entry. Of about 50,000 distinct CDR3 sequences listed, under 6.5% are singletons. This specimen consisted of PBMCs, mostly from graft donor cells, obtained 60 days after TCRalphabeta/CD19-depleted stem cell transplant. These receptors all come from a female patient between 2 and 15 years old who had a stem cell transplant for aplastic anemia, so the T cells may come from the graft donor.

This clonotype was observed at least ten times. V and J are TRBV28 and TRBJ2-1; 7 bases are a match to TRBD2. This CDR3 spans 14 amino acids. Germline V gene lookup returns CDR1 MDHEN and CDR2 SYDVKM. V was pared by 5 bases and J by 7 bases, with 8 bases of the junction left unmatched. CDR3 DNA sequence: TGTGCCAGCAGTCCATGGGGGGGTTCGAATGAGCAGTTCTTC. Translating it yields CASSPWGGSNEQFF.

This rearrangement joins TRBV7-8 to TRBJ2-1; 10 nucleotides match TRBD1. The germline gives CDR1 SGHVS, CDR2 FQNEAQ. Germline trimming cut 3 bases from V and 2 bases from J; bases unmatched to any gene: 4. The CDR3 contains 16 residues. CDR3 coding DNA: TGTGCCAGCAGCTTCCTAGGACAGGGGGCCTACAATGAGCAGTTCTTC. It yields the protein CASSFLGQGAYNEQFF.

In its sample, this clonotype was seen many times. This rearrangement joins TRBV20-1 to TRBJ2-1, with 8 bases fitting TRBD1. V lost 4 bases and J lost 7; bases outside the gene matches: 9. The CDR3 sequence is 14 residues long. Germline lookup yields CDR1 DFQATT and CDR2 SNEGSKA (reference sequence). CDR3 region: CSATRTGFGNEQFF. CDR3 nucleotides: TGCAGTGCTACCCGGACAGGGTTTGGGAATGAGCAGTTCTTC.

This clonotype has a count of ten or more. This chain uses TRBV20-1 with TRBJ2-7; TRBD2 might be the D (5 bases). Per the germline V gene, CDR1 is DFQATT and CDR2 is SNEGSKA (reference sequence). This CDR3 contains 14 residues. Trimming shortened V by 1 base and J by 4 bases, and 14 bases separated the two germline ends. The CDR3 nucleotides are TGCAGTGCTAGAGGGCGCCGGCGGGCATACGAGCAGTACTTC. Translation: CSARGRRRAYEQYF.

This clonotype came up a few times. V and J are TRBV20-1 and TRBJ1-4; 7 nucleotides line up with TRBD1. Trimming removed 3 bases from V and 0 bases from J; junction bases left unmatched: 7. This CDR3 region has 16 residues. Germline loops: CDR1 DFQATT, CDR2 SNEGSKA (reference sequence). The CDR3 sequence is CSASWRQGATNEKLFF. Here the CDR3 DNA reads TGCAGTGCTAGTTGGAGACAGGGCGCAACTAATGAAAAACTGTTTTTT.

This clonotype was observed a handful of times. The chain has TRBV30 and TRBJ2-7, with 7 bases fitting TRBD1. The trim removed 5 bases at V and 2 bases at J, leaving 15 bases unmatched. This CDR3 is built from 16 residues. Per the germline V gene, CDR1 is GTSNPN and CDR2 is SVGIG (reference sequence). The CDR3 is CAWGPKRGQGPYEQYF. In DNA form, the CDR3 reads TGTGCCTGGGGGCCTAAAAGGGGGCAGGGACCCTACGAGCAGTACTTC. Full variable domain (remainder filled in from reference TRBV30 and TRBJ2-7): SQTIHQWPATLVQPVGSPLSLECTVEGTSNPNLYWYRQAAGRGLQLLFYSVGIGQISSEVPQNLSASRPQDRQFILSSKKLLLSDSGFYLCAWGPKRGQGPYEQYFGPGTRLTVT.